This entry lists 11 T cell receptor beta chains sequenced from one sample in a study of blood T cell repertoires in COVID-19. TCRdb's copy holds only in-frame clones and misses some; the assay was immunoSEQ multiplex PCR. Of 250,000 to 350,000 clones listed, 88% are singletons. Sample: PBMCs or T cells enriched from blood (not recorded which). These receptors came from a woman aged 55 to 70 in a cohort exposed to, infected with or recovered from COVID-19 (not recorded which).

The V and J genes are TRBV2 and TRBJ2-7; 8 nucleotides align to TRBD1. V shed 6 bases, J shed 0 bases, and the junction held 7 bases outside the gene matches. CDR1 SNHLY and CDR2 FYNNEI come from the germline V gene. This CDR3 has 15 residues. CDR3 nucleotides: TGTGCCAGCAGAGAAAACACAGGGGGCTCCTACGAGCAGTACTTC. Translated, it gives CASRENTGGSYEQYF.

The chain employs TRBV20-1 and TRBJ2-1, with D possibly TRBD2 on 6 matching bases. The germline CDR1 and CDR2 sequences are DFQATT and SNEGSKA (reference sequence). This CDR3 comprises 15 residues. V lost 3 bases to trimming and J lost 2 bases, with 14 bases between them. The CDR3 bases are TGCAGTGCTAGTGGAACGGGGGTGGCCTACAATGAGCAGTTCTTC. Translating it yields CSASGTGVAYNEQFF.

The gene calls are TRBV10-1 and TRBJ2-1, with D perhaps TRBD1 (5 bases). Between the trimmed V and J ends, which lost 2 bases and 5 bases, there was a span of 10 bases. The CDR3 length is 14 residues. CDR1 WNHNN and CDR2 SYGVQD come from the germline V gene (reference sequence). This chain's CDR3 is CASSEGADHNEQFF. For the CDR3, the DNA is TGCGCCAGCAGTGAGGGGGCTGACCACAATGAGCAGTTCTTC.

The chain carries TRBV7-8 and TRBJ1-5; no clear D. Germline V CDR1 and CDR2: SGHVS, FQNEAQ. This CDR3 region has 16 residues. The V end lost 3 bases, the J end lost 3 bases, and 15 bases lay between the germline ends. CDR3 sequence (DNA): TGTGCCAGCAGCTTCCGAGCGGCCCATCTCAATCAGCCCCAGCATTTT. It encodes CASSFRAAHLNQPQHF.

This clone was observed a handful of times. Within the sample, other DNA sequences also encode this same CDR3. This chain links TRBV3-1 (or the pseudogene TRBV3-2) with TRBJ1-2; TRBD1 matches 8 bases. The CDR3 is made up of 13 amino acids. Trimming at V came to 5 bases and at J to 4 bases, leaving 3 bases not matched to a gene. Germline CDR1 LGHDT, CDR2 YNNKEL (reference sequence). The CDR3 DNA sequence: TGTGCCAGCAGCTCCACAGGGGGCTATGGCTACACCTTC. Its translation: CASSSTGGYGYTF.

The rearrangement uses TRBV19 and TRBJ2-4; the D gene is possibly TRBD1 (5 bases). Between the trimmed V and J ends, which lost 6 bases and 1 base, there was a span of 16 bases. Germline V gene data show CDR1 as LNHDA and CDR2 as SQIVND (reference sequence). The CDR3 covers 16 residues. CDR3 DNA sequence: TGTGCCAGTAGGCGAAGGGGCGTTGAGGCCAAAAACATTCAGTACTTC. This translates into CASRRRGVEAKNIQYF.

This clone came up once. This sequence joins TRBV6-5 and TRBJ2-7, with D unclear. The germline V gene encodes CDR1 MNHEY and CDR2 SVGAGI. CDR3 length equals 12 residues. The V gene lost 0 bases and the J gene lost 5 bases, with 5 bases spanning the gap. The CDR3 DNA reads as TGTGCCAGCAGTTACTCTGCAGACGAGCAGTACTTC. Its protein product is CASSYSADEQYF.

CDR3 loop: CASSLAGQGTTNYGYTF. CDR3 nucleotide sequence: TGTGCCAGCAGCTTGGCGGGCCAGGGGACGACTAACTATGGCTACACCTTC. This rearrangement joins TRBV5-6 to TRBJ1-2; tentative D call: TRBD1 (6 bases). The CDR3 runs 17 residues. Between the trimmed V and J ends, which lost 0 bases and 0 bases, there was a span of 15 bases. From germline, CDR1 is SGHDT and CDR2 YYEEEE.

This chain links TRBV20-1 with TRBJ1-2; D is ambiguous. The CDR3 contains 8 residues. V was cut by 5 bases and J by 7 bases, with 2 bases left in between. Germline V lookup: CDR1 DFQATT, CDR2 SNEGSKA (reference sequence). The CDR3 sequence: CSALGYTF. The CDR3 nucleotides are TGCAGTGCTCTTGGCTACACCTTC.

The chain has TRBV5-1 and TRBJ1-1; 7 nucleotides line up with TRBD1. This CDR3 is built from 15 residues. Germline values: CDR1 SGHRS, CDR2 YFSETQ. V lost 3 bases and J lost 11; bases outside the gene matches: 16. CDR3 nucleotide sequence: TGCGCCAGCAGCTCAAACACCGGGACAGCCTCAGCGGCTTTCTTT. Its translation: CASSSNTGTASAAFF.

The chain recombines TRBV4-1 with TRBJ2-4, with D perhaps TRBD1 (6 bases). V was pared by 2 bases and J by 3 bases, with 14 bases between. CDR3 length: 16 amino acids. Germline V gene data show CDR1 as MGHRA and CDR2 as YSYEKL. CDR3 sequence reads: CASSQIPDSNKNIQYF. DNA of the CDR3: TGCGCCAGCAGCCAAATTCCGGACAGTAACAAAAACATTCAGTACTTC.